This TCR beta chain was sequenced during a study of blood T cell repertoires in COVID-19. Across the study: There were acute and convalescent COVID-19 samples, and they came from the United States, Italy and Spain. PBMCs, B-cell-depleted T cells, or T cells were the source of the cDNA or gDNA that made up the material.

Authors' data handling: Amplified reference gene primers provided the basis for estimating nucleated cell counts. Repertoires were generated with immunoSEQ multiplex PCR, while TCRdb's copy carries only in-frame clones and drops some. Clone size and V and J calls were adopted from that table, with D and trimming inferred from the DNA. The data show some 120,000 clones, around 90% seen once. CDR3 length: 16 amino acids. Germline values: CDR1 SSHAT, CDR2 FNYEAQ (reference sequence). This clone was seen a single time. A much larger clone lies one base from this, so it may be a read error. This specimen includes other DNA sequences encoding the same CDR3.

This TCR was recovered from a human donor in a cohort sampled during active COVID-19. Sequencing used peripheral blood. V usage is TRBV7-7 and J usage is TRBJ2-2, with TRBD1 matching over 9 bases. CDR3 region: CASSPTGTGIAGELFF. Written as DNA, the CDR3 is TGTGCTAGCAGCCCTACCGGGACAGGGATCGCCGGGGAGCTGTTTTTT.